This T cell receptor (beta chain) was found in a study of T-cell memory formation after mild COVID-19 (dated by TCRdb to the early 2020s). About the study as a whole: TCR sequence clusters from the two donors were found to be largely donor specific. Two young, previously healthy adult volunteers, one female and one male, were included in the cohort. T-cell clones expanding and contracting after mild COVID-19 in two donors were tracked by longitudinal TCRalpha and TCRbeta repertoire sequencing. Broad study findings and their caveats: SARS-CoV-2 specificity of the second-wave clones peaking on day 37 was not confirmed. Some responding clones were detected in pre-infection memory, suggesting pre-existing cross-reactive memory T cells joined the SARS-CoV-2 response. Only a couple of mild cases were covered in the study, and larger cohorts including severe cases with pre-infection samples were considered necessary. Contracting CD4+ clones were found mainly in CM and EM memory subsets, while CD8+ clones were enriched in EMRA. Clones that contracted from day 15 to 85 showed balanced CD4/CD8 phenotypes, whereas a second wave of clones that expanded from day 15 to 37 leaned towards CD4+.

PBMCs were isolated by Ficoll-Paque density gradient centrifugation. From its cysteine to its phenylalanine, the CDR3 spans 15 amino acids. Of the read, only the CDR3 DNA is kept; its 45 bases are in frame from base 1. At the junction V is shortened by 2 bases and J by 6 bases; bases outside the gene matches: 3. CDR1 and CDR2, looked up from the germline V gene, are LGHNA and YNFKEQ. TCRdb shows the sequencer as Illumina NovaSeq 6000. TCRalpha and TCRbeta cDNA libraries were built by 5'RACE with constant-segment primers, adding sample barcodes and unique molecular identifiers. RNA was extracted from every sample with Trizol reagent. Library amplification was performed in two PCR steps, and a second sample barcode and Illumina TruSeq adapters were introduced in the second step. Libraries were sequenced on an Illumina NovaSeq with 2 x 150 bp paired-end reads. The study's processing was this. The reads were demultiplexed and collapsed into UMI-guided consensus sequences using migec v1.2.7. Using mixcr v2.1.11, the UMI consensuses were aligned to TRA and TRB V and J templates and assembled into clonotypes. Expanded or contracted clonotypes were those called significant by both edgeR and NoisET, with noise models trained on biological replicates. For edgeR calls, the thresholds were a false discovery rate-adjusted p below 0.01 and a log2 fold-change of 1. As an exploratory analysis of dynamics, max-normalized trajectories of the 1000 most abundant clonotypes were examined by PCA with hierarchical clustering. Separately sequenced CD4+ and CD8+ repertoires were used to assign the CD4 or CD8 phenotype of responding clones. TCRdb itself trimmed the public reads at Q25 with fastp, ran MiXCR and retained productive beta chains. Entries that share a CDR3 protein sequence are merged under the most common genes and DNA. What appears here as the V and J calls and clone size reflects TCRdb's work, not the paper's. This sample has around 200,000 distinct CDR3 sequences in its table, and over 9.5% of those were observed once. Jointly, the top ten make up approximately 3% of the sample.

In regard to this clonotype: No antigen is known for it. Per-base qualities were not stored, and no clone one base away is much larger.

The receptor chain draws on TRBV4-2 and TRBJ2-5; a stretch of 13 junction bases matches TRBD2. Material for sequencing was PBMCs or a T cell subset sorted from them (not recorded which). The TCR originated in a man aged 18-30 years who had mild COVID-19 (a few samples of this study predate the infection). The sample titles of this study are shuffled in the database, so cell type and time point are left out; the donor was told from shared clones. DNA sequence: TGTGCCAGCAGCCAAACTAGCGGGGGGGCAAAGACCCAGTACTTC. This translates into CASSQTSGGAKTQYF.